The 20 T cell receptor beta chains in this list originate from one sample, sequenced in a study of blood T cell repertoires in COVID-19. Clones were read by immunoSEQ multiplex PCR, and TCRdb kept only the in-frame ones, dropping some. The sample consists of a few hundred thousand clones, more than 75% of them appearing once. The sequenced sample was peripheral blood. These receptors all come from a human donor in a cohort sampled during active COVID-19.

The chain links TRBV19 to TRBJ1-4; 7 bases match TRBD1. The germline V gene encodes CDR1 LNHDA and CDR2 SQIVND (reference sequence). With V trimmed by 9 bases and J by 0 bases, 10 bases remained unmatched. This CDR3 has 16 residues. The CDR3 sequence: CASRDRAGTTNEKLFF. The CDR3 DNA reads TGTGCCAGCAGGGACAGAGCGGGCACAACTAATGAAAAACTGTTTTTT.

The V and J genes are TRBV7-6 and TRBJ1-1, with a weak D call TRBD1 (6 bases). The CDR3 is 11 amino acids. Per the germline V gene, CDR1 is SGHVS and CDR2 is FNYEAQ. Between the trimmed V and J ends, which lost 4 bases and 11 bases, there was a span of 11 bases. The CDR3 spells CASSYRQEAFF. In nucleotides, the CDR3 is TGTGCCAGCAGCTATAGACAGGAGGCTTTCTTT.

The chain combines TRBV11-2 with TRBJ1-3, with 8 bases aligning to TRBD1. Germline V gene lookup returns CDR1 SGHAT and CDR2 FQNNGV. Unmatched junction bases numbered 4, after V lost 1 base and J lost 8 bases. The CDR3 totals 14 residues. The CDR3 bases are TGTGCCAGCAGCTTAGCGGGACAGGAGGACACCATATATTTT. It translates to CASSLAGQEDTIYF.

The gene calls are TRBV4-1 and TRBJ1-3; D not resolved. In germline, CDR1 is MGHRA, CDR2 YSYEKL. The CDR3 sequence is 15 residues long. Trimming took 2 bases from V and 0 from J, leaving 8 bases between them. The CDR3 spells CASSQQVYSGNTIYF. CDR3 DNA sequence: TGCGCCAGCAGCCAACAGGTTTACTCTGGAAACACCATATATTTT.

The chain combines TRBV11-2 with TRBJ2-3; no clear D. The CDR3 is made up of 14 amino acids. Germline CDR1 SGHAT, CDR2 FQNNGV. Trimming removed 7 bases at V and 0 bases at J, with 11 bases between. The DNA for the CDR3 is TGTGCCAGCACCTCCGGGTCTAGCACAGATACGCAGTATTTT. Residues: CASTSGSSTDTQYF. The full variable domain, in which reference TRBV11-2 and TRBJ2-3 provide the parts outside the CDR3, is EAGVAQSPRYKIIEKRQSVAFWCNPISGHATLYWYQQILGQGPKLLIQFQNNGVVDDSQLPKDRFSAERLKGVDSTLKIQPAKLEDSAVYLCASTSGSSTDTQYFGPGTRLTVL.

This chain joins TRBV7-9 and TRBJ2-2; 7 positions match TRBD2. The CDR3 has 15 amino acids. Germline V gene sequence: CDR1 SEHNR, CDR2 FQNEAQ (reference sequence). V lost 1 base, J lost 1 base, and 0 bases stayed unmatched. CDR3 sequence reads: CASSLGGRNTGELFF. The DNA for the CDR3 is TGTGCCAGCAGCTTAGGCGGGAGGAACACCGGGGAGCTGTTTTTT.

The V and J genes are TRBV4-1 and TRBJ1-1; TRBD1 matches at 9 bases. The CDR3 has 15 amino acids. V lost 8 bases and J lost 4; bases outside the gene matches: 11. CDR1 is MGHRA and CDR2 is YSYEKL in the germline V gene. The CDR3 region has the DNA TGCGCCAGCTACGGGGTGGGGACAGGGTCCACTGAAGCTTTCTTT. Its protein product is CASYGVGTGSTEAFF.

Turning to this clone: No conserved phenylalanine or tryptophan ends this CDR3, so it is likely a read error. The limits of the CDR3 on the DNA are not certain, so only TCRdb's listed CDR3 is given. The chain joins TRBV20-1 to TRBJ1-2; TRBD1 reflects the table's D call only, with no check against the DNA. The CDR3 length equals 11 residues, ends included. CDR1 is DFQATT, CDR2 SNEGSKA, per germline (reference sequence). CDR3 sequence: CSARDSQGLLS.

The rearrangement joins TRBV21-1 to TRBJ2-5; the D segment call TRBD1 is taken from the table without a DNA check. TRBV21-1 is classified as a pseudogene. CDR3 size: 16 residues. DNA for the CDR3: TGTGCCAGCAGCAAAGCAAAGTCAGGGAATGCGGAGACCCAGTACTTC. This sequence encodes CASSKAKSGNAETQYF.

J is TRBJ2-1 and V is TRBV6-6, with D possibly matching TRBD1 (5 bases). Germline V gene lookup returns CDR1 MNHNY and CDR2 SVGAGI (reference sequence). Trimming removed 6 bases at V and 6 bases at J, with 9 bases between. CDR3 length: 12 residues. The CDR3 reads CASRPQVNEQFF. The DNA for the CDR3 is TGTGCCAGCAGACCACAGGTCAATGAGCAGTTCTTC.

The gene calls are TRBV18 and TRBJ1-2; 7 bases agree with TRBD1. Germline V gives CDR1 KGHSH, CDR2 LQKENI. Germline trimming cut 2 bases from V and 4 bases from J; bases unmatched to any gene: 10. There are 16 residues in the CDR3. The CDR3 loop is CASSPIRQTGSYGYTF. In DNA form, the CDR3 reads TGTGCCAGCTCACCAATCCGACAGACAGGGTCCTATGGCTACACCTTC. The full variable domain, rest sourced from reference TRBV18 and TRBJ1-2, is NAGVMQNPRHLVRRRGQEARLRCSPMKGHSHVYWYRQLPEEGLKFMVYLQKENIIDESGMPKERFSAEFPKEGPSILRIQQVVRGDSAAYFCASSPIRQTGSYGYTFGSGTRLTVV.

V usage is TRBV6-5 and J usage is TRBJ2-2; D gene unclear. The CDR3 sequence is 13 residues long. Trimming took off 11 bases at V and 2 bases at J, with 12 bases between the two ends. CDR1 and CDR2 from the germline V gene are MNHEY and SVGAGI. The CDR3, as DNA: TGTGCCCTACAACGGGTAAACACCGGGGAGCTGTTTTTT. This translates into CALQRVNTGELFF.

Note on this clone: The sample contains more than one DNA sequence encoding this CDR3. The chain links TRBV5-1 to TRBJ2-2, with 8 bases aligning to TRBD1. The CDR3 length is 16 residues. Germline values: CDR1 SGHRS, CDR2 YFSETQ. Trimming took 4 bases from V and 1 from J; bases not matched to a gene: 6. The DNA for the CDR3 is TGCGCCAGCAGCCCGCCTGGACAGGGGAACACCGGGGAGCTGTTTTTT. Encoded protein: CASSPPGQGNTGELFF.

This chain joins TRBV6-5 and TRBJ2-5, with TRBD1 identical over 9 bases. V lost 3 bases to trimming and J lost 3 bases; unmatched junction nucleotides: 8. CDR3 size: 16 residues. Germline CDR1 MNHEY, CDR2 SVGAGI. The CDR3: CASSYLLQGAEETQYF. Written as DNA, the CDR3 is TGTGCCAGCAGTTATCTTCTACAGGGGGCTGAAGAGACCCAGTACTTC.

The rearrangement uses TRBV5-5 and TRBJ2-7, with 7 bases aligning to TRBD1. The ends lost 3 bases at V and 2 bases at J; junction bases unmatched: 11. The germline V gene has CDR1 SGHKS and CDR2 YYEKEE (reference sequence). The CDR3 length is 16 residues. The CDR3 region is CASSYHFSGQPYEQYF. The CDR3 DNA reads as TGTGCCAGCAGCTACCATTTTTCGGGACAGCCCTACGAGCAGTACTTC.

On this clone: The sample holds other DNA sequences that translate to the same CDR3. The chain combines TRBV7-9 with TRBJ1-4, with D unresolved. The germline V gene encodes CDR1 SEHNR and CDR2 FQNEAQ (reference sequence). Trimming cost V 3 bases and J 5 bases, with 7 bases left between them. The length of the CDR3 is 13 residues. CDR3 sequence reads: CASSLEANEKLFF. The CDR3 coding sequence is TGTGCCAGCAGCTTGGAGGCCAATGAAAAACTGTTTTTT.

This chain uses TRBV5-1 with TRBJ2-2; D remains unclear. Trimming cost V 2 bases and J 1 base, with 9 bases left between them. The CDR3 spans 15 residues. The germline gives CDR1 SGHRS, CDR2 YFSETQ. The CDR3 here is CASSFTTLNTGELFF. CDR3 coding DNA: TGCGCCAGCAGCTTTACGACACTGAACACCGGGGAGCTGTTTTTT.

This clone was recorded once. For the CDR3, the DNA is TGTGCCAGCAGTGAAGCCCGAGGAAGTACGTACCAAGAGACCCAGTACTTC. It translates to CASSEARGSTYQETQYF. The chain uses TRBV6-1 and TRBJ2-5; D is ambiguous. The V gene lost 0 bases and the J gene lost 0 bases, with 14 bases spanning the gap. The germline gives CDR1 MNHNS, CDR2 SASEGT. The CDR3 runs to 17 residues.

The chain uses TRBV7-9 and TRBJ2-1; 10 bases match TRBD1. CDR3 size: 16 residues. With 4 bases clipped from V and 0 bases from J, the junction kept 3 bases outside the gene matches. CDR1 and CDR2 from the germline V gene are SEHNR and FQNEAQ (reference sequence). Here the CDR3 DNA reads TGTGCCAGCAGCTCCTGGACAGGGGGCTCCTACAATGAGCAGTTCTTC. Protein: CASSSWTGGSYNEQFF.

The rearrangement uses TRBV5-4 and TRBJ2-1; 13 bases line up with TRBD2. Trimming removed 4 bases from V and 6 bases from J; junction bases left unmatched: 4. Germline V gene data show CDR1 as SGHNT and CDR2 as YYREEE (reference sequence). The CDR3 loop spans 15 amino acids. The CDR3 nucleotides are TGTGCCAGCAGCATACGGACTAGCGGGAGCAATGAGCAGTTCTTC. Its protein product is CASSIRTSGSNEQFF.